This T cell receptor beta chain comes out of a study of shared clonotypes between healthy human individuals. The CDR3 loop spans 14 amino acids. V dropped 3 bases and J dropped 1 base, with 10 bases sitting between them. CDR1 and CDR2 from the germline V gene are SGDLS and YYNGEE. This clone was detected once. Sequencing was performed with immunoSEQ multiplex PCR; in TCRdb, only in-frame clones are kept and a portion is missing. The sample has 110,000 or so clones; about two thirds are singletons. The sample comprised memory CD8+ T cells sorted from blood. Subset: CD45RO+ cells pooled with CCR7-negative TemRA cells. The genes are TRBV9 and TRBJ2-5; TRBD1 or TRBD2 may be the D gene (5 bases each). This receptor was taken from a woman aged 30 to 39 in good health. CDR3 in amino acids: CASSEAGTQETQYF. In DNA form, the CDR3 reads TGTGCCAGCAGCGAAGCCGGGACCCAAGAGACCCAGTACTTC.